This T cell receptor beta chain came from a study of CD8 T cells in Susac syndrome. With random hexamers, 0.5 to 1 ug RNA was reverse transcribed. A single record per CDR3 protein comes from TCRdb applying MiXCR to the immunoSEQ multiplex PCR reads. The sample holds roughly 130,000 distinct CDR3 sequences, roughly 94% seen once. Unmatched junction bases numbered 5, after V lost 1 base and J lost 1 base. The V gene's germline CDR1 is SGHVS and CDR2 FNYEAQ. The CDR3 totals 16 residues. This receptor was taken from a human donor with Susac syndrome. The sample was CD8+ T cells from PBMCs. The rearrangement joins TRBV7-6 to TRBJ2-7; the match to TRBD2 covers 9 bases. CDR3 region: CASSLVQRGASYEQYF. CDR3 DNA: TGTGCCAGCAGCTTAGTACAGCGGGGGGCTTCCTACGAGCAGTACTTC.